This is a list of T cell receptor beta chains from one sample in a study of cytotoxic CD8 clonotypes in ibrutinib-treated CLL. Clones were sequenced by immunoSEQ multiplex PCR, and TCRdb holds only the in-frame ones, with some missing. The table records about 130,000 clones, 79% of them present only once. The sequencing here drew on PBMCs, taken after 12 months of ibrutinib treatment. The receptors come from a human donor with chronic lymphocytic leukemia. Each CDR3 is given with its conserved first and last residue. The D gene is left open where the match is weak. Not all rows give a size; the values are once, few, many and, for expanded clones, a class.

>TRBV7-3|-|TRBJ2-1|-
CASSLTLVSAYNEQFF
TGTGCCAGCAGCTTAACGTTAGTGTCGGCCTACAATGAGCAGTTCTTC
>TRBV19|-|TRBJ2-2|-
CASRLQGNTGELFF
TGTGCCAGTAGGTTGCAGGGTAACACCGGGGAGCTGTTTTTT
>TRBV4-3|TRBD1|TRBJ2-1|few
CASSQETGTGLFF
TGCGCCAGCAGCCAAGAGACAGGGACGGGTCTGTTCTTC
>TRBV18|-|TRBJ2-5|-
CASSRTRGGQETQYF
TGTGCCAGCTCTCGGACTAGAGGGGGCCAAGAGACCCAGTACTTC
>TRBV5-4|TRBD1|TRBJ2-1|-
CASSGTGKYNEQFF
TGTGCCAGCAGTGGGACAGGGAAGTACAATGAGCAGTTCTTC
>TRBV6-1|TRBD2|TRBJ2-5|-
CASRQTSFQETQYF
TGTGCCAGCAGGCAGACTAGCTTCCAAGAGACCCAGTACTTC
>TRBV7-8|-|TRBJ2-7|-
CASSLVDEQYF
TGTGCCAGCAGCTTAGTGGACGAGCAGTACTTC
>TRBV11-2|TRBD2|TRBJ2-3|-
CASSFSGLADTDTQYF
TGTGCCAGCAGCTTTTCGGGGCTAGCGGACACAGATACGCAGTATTTT
>TRBV5-1|TRBD1|TRBJ2-7|-
CASSIGQGISYEQYF
TGCGCCAGCAGCATCGGACAGGGGATTTCCTACGAGCAGTACTTC
>TRBV4-1|-|TRBJ2-1|-
CASSLRNEQFF
TGCGCCAGCAGCCTGCGCAATGAGCAGTTCTTC
>TRBV27|-|TRBJ2-5|few
CASSGIGGAQETQYF
TGTGCCAGCAGTGGGATAGGGGGAGCCCAAGAGACCCAGTACTTC
>TRBV10-1|TRBD1|TRBJ1-2|few
CASSESSGGSGYTF
TGCGCCAGCAGTGAGTCATCAGGGGGTAGTGGCTACACCTTC
>TRBV9|-|TRBJ2-7|-
CASSAGARLGSEQYF
TGTGCCAGCAGTGCCGGGGCACGCTTGGGTTCCGAGCAGTACTTC
>TRBV4-3|-|TRBJ2-1|-
CASSQDMGQGANEQFF
TGCGCCAGCAGCCAAGATATGGGCCAGGGTGCCAATGAGCAGTTCTTC
>TRBV28|-|TRBJ2-7|-
CASSLMFQKRSSYEQYF
TGTGCCAGCAGTTTAATGTTCCAGAAGAGAAGCTCCTACGAGCAGTACTTC
>TRBV25-1|-|TRBJ2-5|once
CASSARGFQGTQYF
TGTGCCAGCAGTGCCAGGGGTTTCCAAGGTACCCAGTACTTC
>TRBV12-5|-|TRBJ2-1|-
CASGFWGYTYNEQFF
TGTGCTAGTGGTTTCTGGGGATATACTTACAATGAGCAGTTCTTC
>TRBV2|TRBD2|TRBJ2-2|-
CASSLRAGYPGELFF
TGTGCCAGCAGCTTAAGAGCGGGGTACCCCGGGGAGCTGTTTTTT
>TRBV15|TRBD1|TRBJ2-2|-
CATSRDFQGANTGELFF
TGTGCCACCAGCAGAGATTTTCAGGGGGCAAACACCGGGGAGCTGTTTTTT
>TRBV7-2|TRBD2|TRBJ2-7|-
CASSLLAGAGYEQYF
TGTGCCAGCAGCTTACTAGCGGGAGCGGGCTACGAGCAGTACTTC
>TRBV10-3|TRBD2|TRBJ2-7|-
CAISGSGSRDYEQYF
TGTGCCATCAGTGGGAGCGGGAGTCGGGACTACGAGCAGTACTTC
>TRBV18|-|TRBJ2-1|-
CASSPRPIQYNEQFF
TGTGCCAGCTCACCGCGCCCGATTCAATACAATGAGCAGTTCTTC
>TRBV18|TRBD1|TRBJ2-7|-
CASSPDRVVPYEQYF
TGTGCCAGCTCACCAGACAGGGTGGTCCCCTACGAGCAGTACTTC
>TRBV7-2|-|TRBJ2-3|-
CASSLTRLSNTQYF
TGTGCCAGCAGCTTAACGAGATTGAGTAATACGCAGTATTTT
>TRBV4-1|-|TRBJ1-4|-
CASSLGGGAEKLFF
TGCGCCAGCAGCCTCGGAGGAGGGGCGGAAAAACTGTTTTTT
>TRBV18|TRBD1|TRBJ1-5|-
CASSPDRGIQPQHF
TGTGCCAGCTCACCGGACAGGGGAATTCAGCCCCAGCATTTT
>TRBV15|TRBD2|TRBJ2-7|-
CATKATSGKTYEQYF
TGTGCCACCAAAGCGACTAGCGGGAAGACCTACGAGCAGTACTTC
>TRBV15|TRBD1|TRBJ2-3|-
CATSTGTGGDTQYF
TGTGCCACCAGCACCGGGACAGGGGGAGATACGCAGTATTTT
>TRBV6-5|TRBD1|TRBJ1-1|-
CASSRGDRGTEAFF
TGTGCCAGCAGTCGGGGGGACAGGGGCACTGAAGCTTTCTTT
>TRBV5-8|-|TRBJ1-1|-
CASSLVLQMNTEAFF
TGTGCCAGCAGCTTGGTGCTACAGATGAACACTGAAGCTTTCTTT
>TRBV5-4|TRBD2|TRBJ2-3|-
CASSYLTSATDTQYF
TGTGCCAGCAGCTATTTGACTAGCGCCACAGATACGCAGTATTTT
>TRBV14|TRBD1|TRBJ2-3|few
CASSLGQGGSTDTQYF
TGTGCCAGCAGCCTCGGACAGGGCGGGAGCACAGATACGCAGTATTTT
>TRBV7-9|TRBD2|TRBJ2-3|-
CASSLVSGRAVGTDTQYF
TGTGCCAGCAGCTTAGTTAGCGGGAGGGCCGTGGGCACAGATACGCAGTATTTT
>TRBV25-1|-|TRBJ1-2|-
CASSAGGSGSHYGYTF
TGTGCCAGCAGTGCAGGAGGGTCCGGGTCCCACTATGGCTACACCTTC
>TRBV7-9|-|TRBJ1-1|-
CASSFGLNTEAFF
TGTGCCAGCAGCTTTGGCCTGAACACTGAAGCTTTCTTT
>TRBV11-2|-|TRBJ2-7|-
CASSLASSYEQYF
TGTGCCAGCAGCTTGGCTAGCTCCTACGAGCAGTACTTC